The 9 T cell receptor beta chains below come from one sample, sequenced in a study of T-cell reconstitution after alpha-beta-depleted transplantation in children. Unique molecular identifiers were incorporated into the prepared TCRbeta library. TCRdb redid the calling of the PCR reads with MiXCR, one entry per CDR3 protein. Of around 410,000 distinct CDR3 sequences in the sample, about a tenth were seen once. Material: PBMCs from the stem cell graft donor, obtained from the stem cell graft. Receptors were obtained from a human donor who donated a stem cell graft to a child with acute myeloid leukemia.

This clonotype occurred a few times. This chain links TRBV27 with TRBJ2-1; 8 bases align to TRBD1. With V trimmed by 7 bases and J by 2 bases, 7 bases remained unmatched. Germline V gene lookup returns CDR1 MNHEY and CDR2 SMNVEV (reference sequence). The CDR3 length is 15 residues. This chain's CDR3 is CASTPAGGTYNEQFF. The CDR3 DNA sequence: TGTGCCAGCACCCCGGCAGGGGGCACCTACAATGAGCAGTTCTTC.

This clonotype was observed a handful of times. The genes are TRBV27 and TRBJ2-7; 9 positions match TRBD1. After removal of 5 bases from V and 3 bases from J, the junction contained 14 bases not matched to a gene. The CDR3 has 17 residues. Germline V gene sequence: CDR1 MNHEY, CDR2 SMNVEV (reference sequence). The CDR3 sequence: CASSPPGQGYLGYEQYF. As DNA, the CDR3 is TGTGCCAGCAGTCCTCCGGGACAGGGATATTTAGGCTACGAGCAGTACTTC.

The chain couples TRBV6-1 to TRBJ1-5; maybe TRBD1 (5 bases). Trimming pared 3 bases from V and 6 bases from J, leaving 6 bases between. CDR3 length: 12 residues. Germline-derived CDR1 and CDR2 are MNHNS and SASEGT. This chain's CDR3 is CASSDGTQPQHF. The CDR3 nucleotides read TGTGCCAGCAGTGACGGGACTCAGCCCCAGCATTTT.

This clonotype was counted between two and nine times. The chain uses TRBV20-1 and TRBJ2-1; D not certain. Trimming removed 1 base at V and 0 bases at J, with 13 bases between. The CDR3 is made up of 16 amino acids. Germline V gene lookup returns CDR1 DFQATT and CDR2 SNEGSKA (reference sequence). In DNA form, the CDR3 reads TGCAGTGCTAGAGTAAGTGGCGTCAGCTCCTACAATGAGCAGTTCTTC. Its translation: CSARVSGVSSYNEQFF.

V and J are TRBV27 and TRBJ2-7, with 7 bases fitting TRBD2. Germline CDR1 is MNHEY and CDR2 is SMNVEV (reference sequence). CDR3 size: 16 residues. Unmatched junction bases numbered 8, after V lost 3 bases and J lost 0 bases. The CDR3 loop is CASSFSGRTASYEQYF. In DNA form, the CDR3 reads TGTGCCAGCAGTTTTTCCGGGAGGACCGCCTCCTACGAGCAGTACTTC.

Here the CDR3 DNA reads TGCGCCAGCAGCTCCCTCGGGACAGGGTCGGGGTATGAGCAGTTCTTC. As protein: CASSSLGTGSGYEQFF. V usage is TRBV5-1 and J usage is TRBJ2-1, with 9 bases aligning to TRBD1. The germline V gene has CDR1 SGHRS and CDR2 YFSETQ. There are 16 residues in the CDR3. The junction had 12 bases not matched to a gene; V was cut back by 3 bases and J by 8 bases.

V and J are TRBV20-1 and TRBJ2-1, with TRBD1 matching 10 bases. This CDR3 spans 15 amino acids. The ends lost 6 bases at V and 3 bases at J; junction bases unmatched: 8. Per the germline V gene, CDR1 is DFQATT and CDR2 is SNEGSKA (reference sequence). CDR3: CSAENRDRGYNEQFF. CDR3 bases: TGCAGTGCCGAAAACCGGGACAGGGGCTACAATGAGCAGTTCTTC.

The chain combines TRBV5-5 with TRBJ2-7, with unresolved D. This CDR3 is built from 15 residues. V dropped 1 base and J dropped 3 bases, with 14 bases sitting between them. The V gene's germline CDR1 is SGHKS and CDR2 YYEKEE (reference sequence). DNA of the CDR3: TGTGCCAGCAGCTTGAGGCGGCAGGCCATCTACGAGCAGTACTTC. Translated, it gives CASSLRRQAIYEQYF.

The genes are TRBV29-1 and TRBJ1-2; TRBD1 agrees at 7 bases. The J segment lost 6 bases and the V segment lost 7 bases, leaving 14 bases of the junction unmatched. Germline V CDR1 and CDR2: SQVTM, ANQGSEA. The CDR3 totals 14 residues. In DNA, the CDR3 is TGCAGCGCACGGACAGGTCTCAATATGGATGGCTACACCTTC. This gives the protein CSARTGLNMDGYTF.